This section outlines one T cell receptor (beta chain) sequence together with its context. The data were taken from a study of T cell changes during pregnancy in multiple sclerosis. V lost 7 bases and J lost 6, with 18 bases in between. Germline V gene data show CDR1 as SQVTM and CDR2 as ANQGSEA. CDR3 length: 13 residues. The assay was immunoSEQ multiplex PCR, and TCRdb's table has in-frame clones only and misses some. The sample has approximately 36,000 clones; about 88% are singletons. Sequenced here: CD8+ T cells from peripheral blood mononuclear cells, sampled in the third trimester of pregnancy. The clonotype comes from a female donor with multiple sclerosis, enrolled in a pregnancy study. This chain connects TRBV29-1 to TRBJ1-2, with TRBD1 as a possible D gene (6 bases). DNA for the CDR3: TGCAGCGCTGCGGGGGGCGTTTTGGATGGCTACACCTTC. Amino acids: CSAAGGVLDGYTF.